Each of the 20 T cell receptor beta chains below was sequenced from the same sample in a study of Graves' ophthalmopathy and Graves' hyperthyroidism. For repertoire sequencing, the TCR beta CDR3 regions were amplified from RNA transcripts. Second-round multiplex PCR came after a first-round RT-PCR that employed HTBI primers. TCRdb re-analysed the multiplex PCR reads in MiXCR, keeping a single row per CDR3 protein. Among fewer than 400,000 distinct CDR3 sequences, about 17% were seen once, and the ten largest hold 1.5% to 2%. The sample comprised peripheral blood. All receptors derive from a woman aged 18-30 years with Graves' ophthalmopathy.

The chain is built from TRBV12-3 or TRBV12-4 and TRBJ1-1; no clear D gene. The CDR3 length is 13 residues. V was shortened by 6 bases and J by 9 bases, with 17 bases between the two germline ends. The CDR3 DNA sequence: TGTGCCAGCAGCGAATCACTTAGACCTAAAGCTTTCTTT. Residues: CASSESLRPKAFF.

This clonotype was detected many times. The V gene is TRBV10-3, the J gene TRBJ1-1, with a tentative D call TRBD1 (6 bases). Deletions cut 5 bases from V and 5 bases from J, with 18 bases between. Germline CDR1 is ENHRY and CDR2 is SYGVKD. The CDR3 runs 15 residues. The CDR3 region is CAISLRDKGRTEAFF. The CDR3 DNA reads as TGTGCCATCAGTCTCCGGGACAAAGGGAGGACTGAAGCTTTCTTT.

This clonotype was counted ten times or more. This chain connects TRBV28 to TRBJ1-5, with TRBD1 identical over 8 bases. Germline CDR1 is MDHEN and CDR2 is SYDVKM. J lost 6 bases, V lost 2 bases, and 6 bases had no gene match. There are 15 residues in the CDR3. CDR3 bases: TGTGCCAGCAGTTTAAGCAGGGGGCGATTTCAGCCCCAGCATTTT. It specifies CASSLSRGRFQPQHF.

This clonotype was observed at least ten times. The rearrangement links TRBV7-2 to TRBJ2-5, with D possibly matching TRBD1 (5 bases). The CDR3 runs to 14 residues. V gave up 2 bases and J gave up 3 bases, with 10 bases separating them. Germline assignment: CDR1 SGHTA and CDR2 FQGNSA. This CDR3 is CASSLLGVEETQYF. The DNA for the CDR3 is TGTGCCAGCAGCTTATTAGGGGTCGAAGAGACCCAGTACTTC. Together with reference TRBV7-2 and TRBJ2-5, the CDR3 gives the full variable domain: GAGVSQSPSNKVTEKGKDVELRCDPISGHTALYWYRQSLGQGLEFLIYFQGNSAPDKSGLPSDRFSAERTGGSVSTLTIQRTQQEDSAVYLCASSLLGVEETQYFGPGTRLLVL.

This clonotype appeared many times. The V and J genes are TRBV6-1 and TRBJ1-6; 8 bases are shared with TRBD1. The V and J ends lost 7 bases and 7 bases, in that order; junction bases with no gene match: 6. The V gene's germline CDR1 is MNHNS and CDR2 SASEGT. The CDR3 has 14 amino acids. The CDR3 DNA sequence: TGTGCCAGCAAGGAGACAGGGGTGAATTCACCCCTCCACTTT. This codes for CASKETGVNSPLHF.

This clonotype was found many times. The CDR3 bases are TGTGCCAGCAGCTTAGGGCTATATAACACCGGGGAGCTGTTTTTT. Protein sequence: CASSLGLYNTGELFF. The V gene is TRBV7-8, the J gene TRBJ2-2, with D unclear. V lost 1 base to trimming and J lost 2 bases, with 8 bases between them. CDR3 length: 15 amino acids. Germline CDR1 reads SGHVS; CDR2 reads FQNEAQ.

The CDR3 reads CASSFPDRNTEAFF. The CDR3, as DNA: TGTGCCAGCAGTTTCCCGGACAGGAACACTGAAGCTTTCTTT. The V call is TRBV28, the J call TRBJ1-1; a weak D match, TRBD1 (6 bases). CDR1 is MDHEN and CDR2 is SYDVKM in the germline V gene. The CDR3 has 14 residues. The ends were cut back, 3 bases at V and 1 base at J, with 9 bases in the middle.

The genes are TRBV24-1 and TRBJ2-5, with D tentatively TRBD1 (6 bases). V was shortened by 5 bases and J by 5 bases, with 11 bases between the two germline ends. The CDR3 covers 13 residues. The germline V gene encodes CDR1 KGHDR and CDR2 SFDVKD. The CDR3 nucleotides read TGTGCCACCAGTGTGCACGGACAGGAGACCCAGTACTTC. This codes for CATSVHGQETQYF.

V usage is TRBV6-1 and J usage is TRBJ2-7, with D uncertain. The V gene lost 0 bases and the J gene lost 3 bases, with 6 bases spanning the gap. Germline CDR1 reads MNHNS; CDR2 reads SASEGT. The CDR3 is 13 amino acids. The CDR3 DNA sequence: TGTGCCAGCAGTGAAGCCCGAAACTACGAGCAGTACTTC. This translates into CASSEARNYEQYF.

This clonotype was recorded a few times. CDR3 bases: TGTGCCAGCAGCTCGCCGGGGCCCGACGAGCAGTACTTC. Encoded protein: CASSSPGPDEQYF. The V and J genes are TRBV12-3 or TRBV12-4 and TRBJ2-7; the D gene could be TRBD1 or TRBD2 (5 bases each). The CDR3 covers 13 residues. The germline V and J ends were trimmed by 6 bases and 5 bases, with 14 bases remaining between them.

The chain carries TRBV6-5 and TRBJ1-5; D gene unclear. Trimming took off 4 bases at V and 3 bases at J, with 19 bases between the two ends. This CDR3 spans 17 amino acids. In germline, CDR1 is MNHEY, CDR2 SVGAGI. CDR3 bases: TGTGCCAGCAGTTCCTCTACCGCGTTTTCCTCCAATCAGCCCCAGCATTTT. This codes for CASSSSTAFSSNQPQHF.

This clonotype was recorded at least ten times. The genes are TRBV20-1 and TRBJ1-6; TRBD1 matches at 7 bases. The germline CDR1 and CDR2 sequences are DFQATT and SNEGSKA (reference sequence). CDR3 length: 13 residues. With 4 bases clipped from V and 8 bases from J, the junction kept 5 bases outside the gene matches. In DNA form, the CDR3 reads TGCAGTGCTACGACAGGGAGGGATTCACCCCTCCACTTT. Protein: CSATTGRDSPLHF.

This clonotype was detected a few times. This clone may be a read error of a much larger clone one base away. The rearrangement joins TRBV7-2 to TRBJ2-7; no firm D call. This CDR3 is built from 14 residues. From germline, CDR1 is SGHTA and CDR2 FQGNSA. The CDR3 reads CASSLLTAPYEQYF. CDR3 DNA: TGTGCGAGCAGTCTTCTGACGGCTCCCTACGAGCAGTACTTC.

This clonotype was seen many times. This chain uses TRBV6-2 or TRBV6-3 with TRBJ2-7; 7 nucleotides align to TRBD1. CDR3 length: 14 amino acids. Germline CDR1 is MNHEY and CDR2 is SVGEGT. J lost 2 bases, V lost 4 bases, and 5 bases had no gene match. The CDR3 reads CASSWSQGPYEQYF. The CDR3 bases are TGTGCCAGCAGTTGGTCACAGGGGCCCTACGAGCAGTACTTC.

There are many counts of this clonotype. The chain recombines TRBV10-3 with TRBJ2-7, with unresolved D. V lost 6 bases and J lost 0, with 3 bases in between. Germline V gene data show CDR1 as ENHRY and CDR2 as SYGVKD. CDR3 size: 11 residues. For the CDR3, the DNA is TGTGCCATCAGAGACTCCTACGAGCAGTACTTC. As protein: CAIRDSYEQYF.

A remark on this clonotype: This could be a read error, since a much larger clone is one nucleotide away. The gene calls are TRBV10-3 and TRBJ2-2; D is perhaps TRBD1 or TRBD2 (6 bases each). V was pared by 3 bases and J by 0 bases, with 17 bases between. Looked up from germline, CDR1 is ENHRY and CDR2 is SYGVKD. CDR3 size: 18 residues. The CDR3 protein is CAISEPRGVSANTGELFF. In DNA, the CDR3 is TGTGCCATCAGTGAACCTAGGGGGGTGTCGGCGAACACCGGGGAGCTGTTTTTT.

This clonotype has at least ten counts. The V and J genes are TRBV2 and TRBJ1-2, with 8 bases matching TRBD1. The CDR3 totals 17 residues. Germline V gene lookup returns CDR1 SNHLY and CDR2 FYNNEI. Trimming took 6 bases from V and 2 from J; bases not matched to a gene: 14. The CDR3 coding sequence is TGTGCCAGCAGCGGGGACAGGTGGCCGGGGGCAAACTATGGCTACACCTTC. Its translation: CASSGDRWPGANYGYTF.

At least ten counts were recorded for this clonotype. This chain joins TRBV6-5 and TRBJ1-1; possibly TRBD1 for D (6 bases). CDR1 and CDR2 from the germline V gene are MNHEY and SVGAGI. Trimming removed 6 bases at V and 0 bases at J, with 17 bases between. The CDR3 totals 16 residues. The CDR3 bases are TGTGCCAGCAGGGGGGGGGGCGGAGCTTTGAACACTGAAGCTTTCTTT. Translating gives CASRGGGGALNTEAFF.

This clonotype was observed at least ten times. The chain combines TRBV12-3 or TRBV12-4 with TRBJ2-5; 12 bases map to TRBD1. CDR3 length: 14 amino acids. V was clipped by 6 bases and J by 3 bases; unmatched bases: 2. The CDR3 is CASRGTGGEETQYF. The CDR3 DNA reads TGTGCCAGCAGGGGGACAGGGGGCGAAGAGACCCAGTACTTC.

This clonotype has a count of ten or more. The chain is built from TRBV6-1 and TRBJ1-1; no definite D call. Trimming cost V 5 bases and J 5 bases, with 12 bases left between them. The CDR3 runs to 13 residues. CDR1 MNHNS and CDR2 SASEGT come from the germline V gene. DNA of the CDR3: TGTGCCAGCAGTAGCGTGGGTGGAACTGAAGCTTTCTTT. Its protein is CASSSVGGTEAFF.